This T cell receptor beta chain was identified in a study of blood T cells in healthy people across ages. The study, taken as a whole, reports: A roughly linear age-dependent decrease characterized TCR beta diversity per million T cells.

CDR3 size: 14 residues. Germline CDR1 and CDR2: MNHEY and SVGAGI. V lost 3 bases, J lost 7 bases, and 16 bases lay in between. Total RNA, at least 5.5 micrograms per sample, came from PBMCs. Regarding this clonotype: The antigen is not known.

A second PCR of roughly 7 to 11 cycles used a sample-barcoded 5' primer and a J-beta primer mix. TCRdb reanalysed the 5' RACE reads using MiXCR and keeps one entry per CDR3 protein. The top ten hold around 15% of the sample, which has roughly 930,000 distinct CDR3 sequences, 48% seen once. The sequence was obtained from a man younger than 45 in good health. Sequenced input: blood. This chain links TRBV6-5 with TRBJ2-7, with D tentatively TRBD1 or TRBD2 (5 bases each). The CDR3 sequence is CASSYRGAYNEQYF. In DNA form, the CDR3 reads TGTGCCAGCAGTTATCGAGGGGCCTACAATGAGCAGTACTTC.